These T cell receptor beta chains were read from a single sample in a study of cytomegalovirus exposure and HLA in healthy donors. Clones were sequenced by immunoSEQ multiplex PCR, and TCRdb holds only the in-frame ones, with some missing. In the table there are some 68,000 clones, just under 95% of which are singletons. The sample was PBMCs. The receptor source for this set is a man aged 18 to 29 in good health and CMV-seropositive. Both conserved end residues are part of each CDR3. A D gene is named only where the DNA matches it firmly. For some rows the clone size is stated as once, few or many, or as a class when expanded; others skip it.

cdr3_nt: TGCGCCAGCACTTCGGGATATGAGCAGTTCTTC; cdr3_aa: CASTSGYEQFF; j_call: TRBJ2-1; d_call: -; clone_size: -; v_call: TRBV10-2
cdr3_nt: TGTGCCAGCAGCCCCCTGGCGGACTACTTGACACGGAATGAGCAGTTCTTC; cdr3_aa: CASSPLADYLTRNEQFF; j_call: TRBJ2-1; d_call: -; clone_size: -; v_call: TRBV4-2
cdr3_nt: TGTGCCAGCAGCTTAGATGGACCACGGGATAATGAGCAGTTCTTC; cdr3_aa: CASSLDGPRDNEQFF; j_call: TRBJ2-1; d_call: -; clone_size: -; v_call: TRBV11-3
cdr3_nt: TGTGCCAGCAGAAGGACTAGCGGGAGGTATGAGCAGTTCTTC; cdr3_aa: CASRRTSGRYEQFF; j_call: TRBJ2-1; d_call: TRBD2; clone_size: -; v_call: TRBV7-8
cdr3_nt: TGTGCCAGCAGTAGGGGAATTGGCGGCTACACCTTC; cdr3_aa: CASSRGIGGYTF; j_call: TRBJ1-2; d_call: -; clone_size: -; v_call: TRBV6-5
cdr3_nt: TGTGCCAGCAGCAGCCGGGACAGGGTAGGGAAACCCCTCCACTTT; cdr3_aa: CASSSRDRVGKPLHF; j_call: TRBJ1-6; d_call: TRBD1; clone_size: few; v_call: TRBV7-2
cdr3_nt: TGTGCCAGCAGCCGGGGGACTCCAAGCACAGATACGCAGTATTTT; cdr3_aa: CASSRGTPSTDTQYF; j_call: TRBJ2-3; d_call: -; clone_size: -; v_call: TRBV4-2
cdr3_nt: TGTGCCAGCAGCTTGGGGGGTCAGGGGGGCTACGAGCAGTACTTC; cdr3_aa: CASSLGGQGGYEQYF; j_call: TRBJ2-7; d_call: -; clone_size: -; v_call: TRBV5-6
cdr3_nt: TGTGCCAGCAGCCCCCCCGGCTCCAGGGTACAGGATGAGCAGTTCTTC; cdr3_aa: CASSPPGSRVQDEQFF; j_call: TRBJ2-1; d_call: -; clone_size: -; v_call: TRBV7-9
cdr3_nt: TGTGCCAGCAGCTTAGGGCTTGACTCCACAGATACGCAGTATTTT; cdr3_aa: CASSLGLDSTDTQYF; j_call: TRBJ2-3; d_call: -; clone_size: -; v_call: TRBV7-9
cdr3_nt: TGCGCCAGCAGCCCCACCGGGAGATTCGGGACCCAGTACTTC; cdr3_aa: CASSPTGRFGTQYF; j_call: TRBJ2-5; d_call: -; clone_size: -; v_call: TRBV4-1
cdr3_nt: TGCGCCAGCAGCTTGGCCATCAGGGTCGGCGGTGAAAAACTGTTTTTT; cdr3_aa: CASSLAIRVGGEKLFF; j_call: TRBJ1-4; d_call: -; clone_size: -; v_call: TRBV5-1
cdr3_nt: TGTGCCAGTAGTTGGCGGGGGGCCCACACCGGGGAGCTGTTTTTT; cdr3_aa: CASSWRGAHTGELFF; j_call: TRBJ2-2; d_call: TRBD2; clone_size: -; v_call: TRBV19
cdr3_nt: TGTGCCAGTAGTGTGGGGGGGCGCAATGAGCAGTTCTTC; cdr3_aa: CASSVGGRNEQFF; j_call: TRBJ2-1; d_call: -; clone_size: -; v_call: TRBV19
cdr3_nt: TGTGCCAGCAGCGTCGGGACTAGCGGGATGAGGGAGCAGTTCTTC; cdr3_aa: CASSVGTSGMREQFF; j_call: TRBJ2-1; d_call: TRBD2; clone_size: -; v_call: TRBV5-6
cdr3_nt: TGTGCCAGTAGTACGAAAGTACTAGCTTCCGAGCAGTACTTC; cdr3_aa: CASSTKVLASEQYF; j_call: TRBJ2-7; d_call: -; clone_size: -; v_call: TRBV19
cdr3_nt: TGCGCCAGCAGCCCCGACAGACGCTATGGCTACACCTTC; cdr3_aa: CASSPDRRYGYTF; j_call: TRBJ1-2; d_call: -; clone_size: -; v_call: TRBV5-1